The 12 T cell receptor beta chains presented below share a single source sample, sequenced in a study of stem cell transplantation in POMP-related autoinflammatory disease. The method was immunoSEQ multiplex PCR; TCRdb's version includes in-frame clones alone and lacks a portion of them. This sample yields tens of thousands of clones, of which approximately 91% are seen a single time; about 0.69% belongs to the top ten. The sample here was CD4+ T cells from PBMCs, taken after stem cell transplantation. These receptors all stem from a human patient with POMP-related autoinflammation and immune dysregulation (PRAID). The T cells may partly be graft donor cells.

The chain employs TRBV7-9 and TRBJ2-7, with 8 nucleotides matching TRBD1. The CDR3 is 13 residues long. The J segment lost 1 base and the V segment lost 4 bases, leaving 0 bases of the junction unmatched. The germline CDR1 and CDR2 sequences are SEHNR and FQNEAQ (reference sequence). Here the CDR3 reads CASSYRGSYEQYF. CDR3 nucleotides: TGTGCCAGCAGCTACAGGGGGTCCTACGAGCAGTACTTC.

The chain has TRBV3-1 (or the pseudogene TRBV3-2) and TRBJ1-6, with D maybe TRBD1 (5 bases). CDR1 and CDR2 from the germline V gene are LGHDT and YNNKEL (reference sequence). There are 12 residues in the CDR3. Trimming stripped 1 base from V and 18 bases from J, with 13 bases between. The CDR3: CASSQAGTNHHF. CDR3 nucleotide sequence: TGTGCCAGCAGCCAAGCGGGGACCAACCACCACTTT.

The rearrangement uses TRBV6-6 and TRBJ1-1; possible D gene TRBD1, 5 bases. CDR3 length equals 14 residues. V was pared by 8 bases and J by 2 bases, with 15 bases between. The germline CDR1 and CDR2 sequences are MNHNY and SVGAGI (reference sequence). The CDR3 sequence: CASQVIRDNTEAFF. The CDR3 nucleotides read TGTGCCAGCCAAGTAATCAGGGATAACACTGAAGCTTTCTTT.

The J gene is TRBJ2-3, the V gene TRBV28; D unclear. Trimming removed 3 bases at V and 3 bases at J, with 7 bases between. Germline CDR1 is MDHEN and CDR2 is SYDVKM. The CDR3 loop spans 13 amino acids. The CDR3 nucleotides are TGTGCCAGCAGTTTTAGAGGAACAGATACGCAGTATTTT. It yields the protein CASSFRGTDTQYF.

The chain uses TRBV3-1 (or the pseudogene TRBV3-2) and TRBJ1-1; D is unclear. Trimming cost V 1 base and J 6 bases, with 12 bases left between them. CDR1 is LGHDT and CDR2 is YNNKEL in the germline V gene (reference sequence). The CDR3 runs to 14 residues. CDR3 amino acids: CASSQAGGDAEAFF. CDR3 in DNA: TGTGCCAGCAGCCAAGCGGGCGGGGATGCTGAAGCTTTCTTT.

The chain recombines TRBV6-1 with TRBJ1-2; no reliable D call. The germline V gene has CDR1 MNHNS and CDR2 SASEGT. V lost 3 bases and J lost 2, with 7 bases in between. The CDR3 sequence is 13 residues long. In DNA, the CDR3 is TGTGCCAGCAGTGAGAACGACAACTATGGCTACACCTTC. This translates into CASSENDNYGYTF.

The chain links TRBV10-3 to TRBJ2-7, with D perhaps being TRBD1 or TRBD2 (5 bases each). The CDR3 is 14 amino acids. V shed 0 bases and J shed 2 bases, with 8 bases lying between them. CDR1 and CDR2 (germline): ENHRY, SYGVKD. CDR3 loop: CAISESGVPYEQYF. Written as DNA, the CDR3 is TGTGCCATCAGTGAGTCGGGGGTTCCCTACGAGCAGTACTTC.

This sequence joins TRBV25-1 and TRBJ1-1; possibly TRBD1 for D (5 bases). There are 12 residues in the CDR3. Trimming took off 5 bases at V and 7 bases at J, with 11 bases between the two ends. CDR1 and CDR2 (germline): MGHDK, SYGVNS. The CDR3 DNA reads TGTGCCAGCAGTAGGGGTTGGGGTGAAGCTTTCTTT. Translating it yields CASSRGWGEAFF.

V gene TRBV27 combines with J gene TRBJ2-5, with D perhaps TRBD1 (6 bases). CDR1 and CDR2 (germline): MNHEY, SMNVEV (reference sequence). This CDR3 region has 14 residues. Trimming took off 5 bases at V and 5 bases at J, with 15 bases between the two ends. The CDR3 spells CASSTPRGGETQYF. In DNA, the CDR3 is TGTGCCAGCAGTACGCCCAGGGGTGGGGAGACCCAGTACTTC.

CDR3 loop: CASSKTYEQYF. The CDR3, as DNA: TGTGCCAGCAGCAAGACCTACGAGCAGTACTTC. The V gene is TRBV5-8, the J gene TRBJ2-7; D not resolved. Germline CDR1 reads SGHTS; CDR2 reads YDEGEE. This CDR3 has 11 amino acids. V was pared by 4 bases and J by 2 bases, with 4 bases between.

V gene TRBV10-3 combines with J gene TRBJ1-5, with D uncertain. V was clipped by 3 bases and J by 3 bases, with 3 bases between them. CDR1 is ENHRY, CDR2 SYGVKD, per germline. The CDR3 totals 12 residues. This CDR3 is CAISDNNQPQHF. The DNA of the CDR3 is TGTGCCATCAGTGATAACAATCAGCCCCAGCATTTT.

This chain connects TRBV11-2 to TRBJ2-3; D tentatively fits TRBD1 or TRBD2 (5 bases each). Germline V gene sequence: CDR1 SGHAT, CDR2 FQNNGV. Trimming removed 4 bases at V and 4 bases at J, with 12 bases between. The CDR3 totals 14 residues. CDR3 amino acids: CASSSRDGSDTQYF. CDR3 nucleotides: TGTGCCAGCAGCTCTCGGGACGGATCAGATACGCAGTATTTT.